One sample yielded the 15 T cell receptor beta chains listed below, sequenced in a study of T cell changes during pregnancy in multiple sclerosis. Data came from immunoSEQ multiplex PCR; TCRdb stores just in-frame clones and leaves some out. The sample holds under 90,000 clones, 94% seen once. Sequencing was performed on peripheral blood, taken in the second trimester of pregnancy. The source of these receptors is a female donor in good health, enrolled as a control in a pregnancy study.

The chain links TRBV16 to TRBJ2-6, with 9 bases matching TRBD1. V lost 0 bases and J lost 0; bases outside the gene matches: 6. The CDR3 has 19 amino acids. Germline CDR1 is KGHSY and CDR2 is FQNENV. The CDR3 loop is CASSQSGTGIISGANVLTF. The CDR3 bases are TGTGCCAGCAGCCAATCAGGGACAGGGATCATCTCTGGGGCCAACGTCCTGACTTTC.

The V call is TRBV2, the J call TRBJ2-5; the match to TRBD1 covers 9 bases. TRBJ2-7 explains the end of the DNA better; the J call may be wrong. The CDR3 is 18 residues long. From germline, CDR1 is SNHLY and CDR2 FYNNEI. The CDR3 nucleotides read TGTGCCAGCAGTGAAGGGTCCACCCGGGACAGGGCGACCTACGAGCAGTACTTC. It translates to CASSEGSTRDRATYEQYF.

The chain has TRBV2 and TRBJ2-7; 10 bases agree with TRBD1. V shed 7 bases, J shed 5 bases, and the junction held 14 bases outside the gene matches. The CDR3 is made up of 16 amino acids. Germline loops: CDR1 SNHLY, CDR2 FYNNEI. The CDR3 loop reads CASNKEPGTGVHEQYF. CDR3 nucleotide sequence: TGTGCCAGCAACAAAGAGCCCGGGACAGGGGTCCACGAGCAGTACTTC. Variable domain in full (rest from reference TRBV2 and TRBJ2-7): EPEVTQTPSHQVTQMGQEVILRCVPISNHLYFYWYRQILGQKVEFLVSFYNNEISEKSEIFDDQFSVERPDGSNFTLKIRSTKLEDSAMYFCASNKEPGTGVHEQYFGPGTRLTVT.

The V and J genes are TRBV15 and TRBJ2-7, with a possible D match to TRBD2 (5 bases). The CDR3 consists of 13 residues. The V gene's germline CDR1 is LNHNV and CDR2 YYDKDF (reference sequence). V lost 2 bases to trimming and J lost 5 bases, with 10 bases between them. The CDR3 DNA reads as TGTGCCACCAGCAGACCACTAGGGAACGAGCAGTACTTC. Translation gives CATSRPLGNEQYF.

This chain joins TRBV5-6 and TRBJ2-3, with D possibly being TRBD2 (5 bases). From germline, CDR1 is SGHDT and CDR2 YYEEEE. V dropped 4 bases and J dropped 2 bases, with 14 bases sitting between them. The CDR3 spans 15 residues. The CDR3 spells CASSLGNRPTDTQYF. The CDR3 DNA reads TGTGCCAGCAGCCTCGGGAACAGACCCACAGATACGCAGTATTTT.

The rearrangement uses TRBV10-3 and TRBJ2-3; perhaps TRBD1 as D (6 bases). Trimming shortened V by 5 bases and J by 0 bases, and 12 bases separated the two germline ends. The V gene's germline CDR1 is ENHRY and CDR2 SYGVKD. The CDR3 totals 15 residues. This CDR3 reads CAISQGPPSTDTQYF. The CDR3 nucleotides are TGTGCCATCAGTCAGGGGCCCCCTAGCACAGATACGCAGTATTTT.

V usage is TRBV6-6 and J usage is TRBJ2-1; 10 nucleotides agree with TRBD2. The CDR3 has 15 residues. Germline V CDR1 and CDR2: MNHNY, SVGAGI (reference sequence). J was trimmed by 9 bases and V by 4 bases; bases with no gene match: 9. CDR3 region: CASSSGTSAASEQFF. The CDR3, as DNA: TGTGCCAGCAGTTCCGGGACTAGCGCCGCCAGTGAGCAGTTCTTC.

The chain is built from TRBV5-1 and TRBJ2-7, with 9 bases fitting TRBD1. The germline V gene has CDR1 SGHRS and CDR2 YFSETQ. There are 14 residues in the CDR3. V was clipped by 6 bases and J by 0 bases; unmatched bases: 4. CDR3 protein: CASTRTGDSYEQYF. CDR3 sequence (DNA): TGCGCCAGCACCCGGACAGGGGACTCCTACGAGCAGTACTTC. The full variable domain, completed using reference TRBV5-1 and TRBJ2-7, is KAGVTQTPRYLIKTRGQQVTLSCSPISGHRSVSWYQQTPGQGLQFLFEYFSETQRNKGNFPGRFSGRQFSNSRSEMNVSTLELGDSALYLCASTRTGDSYEQYFGPGTRLTVT.

The chain combines TRBV18 with TRBJ2-7, with 8 bases fitting TRBD1. V was clipped by 3 bases and J by 3 bases; unmatched bases: 7. CDR3 length: 15 amino acids. Germline loops: CDR1 KGHSH, CDR2 LQKENI. CDR3 coding DNA: TGTGCCAGCTCACCCAACTTCGGACAGGGCTACGAGCAGTACTTC. This gives the protein CASSPNFGQGYEQYF.

The V and J genes are TRBV29-1 and TRBJ2-1, with D maybe TRBD2 (7 bases). Between the trimmed V and J ends, which lost 8 bases and 1 base, there was a span of 15 bases. The CDR3 consists of 14 residues. The germline CDR1 and CDR2 sequences are SQVTM and ANQGSEA. CDR3 sequence reads: CSTLGGGSYNEQFF. For the CDR3, the DNA is TGCAGCACATTGGGAGGGGGTTCCTACAATGAGCAGTTCTTC.

The chain is built from TRBV7-8 and TRBJ2-5; D not resolved. This CDR3 contains 12 residues. In germline, CDR1 is SGHVS, CDR2 FQNEAQ. V lost 6 bases and J 5 bases, leaving 10 bases between the germline ends. The CDR3 here is CASRLAVETQYF. Written as DNA, the CDR3 is TGTGCCAGCAGACTTGCTGTGGAGACCCAGTACTTC.

The CDR3 region has the DNA TGTGCCAGCAGCCTCGGTCCCACTTCAGAGACCCAGTACTTC. The encoded protein is CASSLGPTSETQYF. J is TRBJ2-5 and V is TRBV11-3; D not resolved. V shed 5 bases and J shed 4 bases, with 14 bases lying between them. Looked up from germline, CDR1 is SGHNT and CDR2 is YENEEA. This CDR3 is built from 14 residues. The whole variable domain, filled in from reference TRBV11-3 and TRBJ2-5, reads EAGVVQSPRYKIIEKKQPVAFWCNPISGHNTLYWYLQNLGQGPELLIRYENEEAVDDSQLPKDRFSAERLKGVDSTLKIQPAELGDSAVYLCASSLGPTSETQYFGPGTRLLVL.

This rearrangement joins TRBV10-3 to TRBJ2-5, with TRBD2 matching over 8 bases. This CDR3 contains 15 residues. V lost 1 base to trimming and J lost 5 bases; unmatched junction nucleotides: 6. Germline values: CDR1 ENHRY, CDR2 SYGVKD. The CDR3 is CAISEFTSGLETQYF. The CDR3 DNA reads TGTGCCATCAGTGAGTTTACTAGCGGCCTGGAGACCCAGTACTTC.

The chain uses TRBV10-3 and TRBJ2-1; TRBD2 might be the D (6 bases). The ends were cut back, 0 bases at V and 15 bases at J, with 15 bases in the middle. The CDR3 contains 13 residues. Germline CDR1 and CDR2: ENHRY and SYGVKD. CDR3 sequence (DNA): TGTGCCATCAGTGAGTCCGTCGGGACTGGCTTGTTCTTC. It codes for CAISESVGTGLFF.

The chain employs TRBV7-9 and TRBJ2-1; 9 bases agree with TRBD2. The V gene end was trimmed by 2 bases and the J gene end by 4 bases; junction bases not matched to a gene: 0. CDR3 size: 14 residues. Germline V gene sequence: CDR1 SEHNR, CDR2 FQNEAQ (reference sequence). CDR3 DNA sequence: TGTGCCAGCAGCTTACTAGCGGGATACAATGAGCAGTTCTTC. Its translation: CASSLLAGYNEQFF.